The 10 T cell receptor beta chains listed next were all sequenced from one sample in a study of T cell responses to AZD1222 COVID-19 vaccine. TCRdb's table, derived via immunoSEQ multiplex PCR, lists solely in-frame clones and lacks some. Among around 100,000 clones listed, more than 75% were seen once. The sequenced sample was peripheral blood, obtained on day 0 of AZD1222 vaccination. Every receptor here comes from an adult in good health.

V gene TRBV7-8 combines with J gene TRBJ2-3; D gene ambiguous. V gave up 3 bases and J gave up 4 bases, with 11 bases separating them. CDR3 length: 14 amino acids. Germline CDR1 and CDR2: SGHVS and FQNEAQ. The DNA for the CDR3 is TGTGCCAGCAGCTTGGGCAGAGAGGCAGATACGCAGTATTTT. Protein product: CASSLGREADTQYF.

In nucleotides, the CDR3 is TGTGCCAGCAGCTTAGCAGTGGGTCGCGAGCAGTACTTC. As protein: CASSLAVGREQYF. V and J are TRBV7-8 and TRBJ2-7; D ambiguous. Deletions cut 0 bases from V and 6 bases from J, with 9 bases between. Germline V CDR1 and CDR2: SGHVS, FQNEAQ. The length of the CDR3 is 13 residues.

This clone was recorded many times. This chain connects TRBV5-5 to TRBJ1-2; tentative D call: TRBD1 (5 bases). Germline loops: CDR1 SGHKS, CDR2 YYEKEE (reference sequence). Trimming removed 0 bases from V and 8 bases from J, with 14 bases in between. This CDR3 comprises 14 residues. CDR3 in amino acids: CASSLEVSGHGYTF. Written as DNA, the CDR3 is TGTGCCAGCAGCTTGGAGGTATCAGGGCACGGCTACACCTTC.

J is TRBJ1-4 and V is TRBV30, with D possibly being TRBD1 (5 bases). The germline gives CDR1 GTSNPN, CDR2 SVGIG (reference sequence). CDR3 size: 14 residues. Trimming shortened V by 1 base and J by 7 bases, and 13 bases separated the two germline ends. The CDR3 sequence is CAWSGFQGGEKLFF. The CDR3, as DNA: TGTGCCTGGAGTGGGTTTCAGGGCGGTGAAAAACTGTTTTTT.

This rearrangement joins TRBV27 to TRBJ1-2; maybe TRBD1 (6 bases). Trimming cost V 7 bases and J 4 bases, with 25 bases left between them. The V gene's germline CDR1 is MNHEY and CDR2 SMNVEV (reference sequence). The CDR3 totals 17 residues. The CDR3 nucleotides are TGTGCCAGCATGGGGGGGGCAGGGCCTTCTCCCCCCTATGGCTACACCTTC. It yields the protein CASMGGAGPSPPYGYTF.

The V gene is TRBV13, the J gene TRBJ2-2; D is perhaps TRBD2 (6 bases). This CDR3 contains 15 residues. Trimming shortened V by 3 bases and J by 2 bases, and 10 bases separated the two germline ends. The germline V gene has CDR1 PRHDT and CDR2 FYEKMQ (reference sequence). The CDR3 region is CASSLGGSNTGELFF. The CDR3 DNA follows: TGTGCCAGCAGCTTGGGAGGCTCAAACACCGGGGAGCTGTTTTTT.

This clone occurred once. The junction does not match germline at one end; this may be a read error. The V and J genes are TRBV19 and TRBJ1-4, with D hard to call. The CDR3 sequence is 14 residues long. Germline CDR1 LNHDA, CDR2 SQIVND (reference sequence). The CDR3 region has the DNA TGTGCCAGTAGTCTAGAGCGAAGTGTGGCGGAACTGTTTTTT. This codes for CASSLERSVAELFF.

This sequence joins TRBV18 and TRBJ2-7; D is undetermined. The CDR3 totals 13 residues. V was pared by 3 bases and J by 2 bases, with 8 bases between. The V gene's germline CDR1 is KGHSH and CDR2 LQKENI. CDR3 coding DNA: TGTGCCAGCTCACCGGAGTTGCCCTACGAGCAGTACTTC. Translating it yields CASSPELPYEQYF.

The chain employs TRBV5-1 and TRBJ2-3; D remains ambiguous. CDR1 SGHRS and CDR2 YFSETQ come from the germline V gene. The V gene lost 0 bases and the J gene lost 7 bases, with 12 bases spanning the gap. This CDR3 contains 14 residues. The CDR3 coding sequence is TGCGCCAGCAGCTTGGCAAACACGAAGAATACGCAGTATTTT. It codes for CASSLANTKNTQYF.

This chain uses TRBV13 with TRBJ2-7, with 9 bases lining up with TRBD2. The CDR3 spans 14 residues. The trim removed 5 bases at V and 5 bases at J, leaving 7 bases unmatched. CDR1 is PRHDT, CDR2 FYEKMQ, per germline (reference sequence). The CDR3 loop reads CASSRTSDFNEQYF. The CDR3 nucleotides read TGTGCCAGCAGCAGGACTAGCGACTTCAACGAGCAGTACTTC.